This T cell receptor (beta chain) was identified during a study of blood T cell repertoires in COVID-19. This table comes from immunoSEQ multiplex PCR, and its TCRdb copy is limited to in-frame clones, with some not included. The sample contains about 80,000 clones, roughly 87% of which appear only once. The CDR3 has 14 residues. Losses at the gene ends were 7 bases for V and 2 bases for J; bases not matched to a gene: 5. In germline, CDR1 is SGHRS, CDR2 YFSETQ. The genes are TRBV5-1 and TRBJ1-5; 8 nucleotides match TRBD1. The source material was peripheral blood. The TCR was taken from a man older than 75 with acute or convalescent COVID-19. Here the CDR3 reads CASREGQGNQPQHF. In nucleotides, the CDR3 is TGCGCCAGCCGAGAGGGACAGGGCAATCAGCCCCAGCATTTT. The full variable domain, completed using reference TRBV5-1 and TRBJ1-5, is KAGVTQTPRYLIKTRGQQVTLSCSPISGHRSVSWYQQTPGQGLQFLFEYFSETQRNKGNFPGRFSGRQFSNSRSEMNVSTLELGDSALYLCASREGQGNQPQHFGDGTRLSIL.